Reported below is one TCR beta chain. Its antigen is not known. The sample is drawn from a study of cytomegalovirus exposure and HLA in healthy donors. The V and J ends lost 4 bases and 2 bases respectively, with 8 bases between them. The CDR3 consists of 13 residues. Per the germline V gene, CDR1 is LGHNA and CDR2 is YSLEER. The PCR used 60 Vbeta and 13 Jbeta primers. Using immunoSEQ multiplex PCR, the repertoire was profiled, and TCRdb retains in-frame clones only, with some absent. The repertoire has 150,000 or so clones, 65% to 85% of them found once; the top ten carry 4.5%. Study-wide findings and caveats: Reports state that TCR beta sequences accurately predicted most subjects' HLA-A and HLA-B alleles.

The material sequenced was PBMCs. This chain joins TRBV4-3 and TRBJ1-2; D unclear. This clonotype originated in a woman aged 45-60 years in good health and CMV-seropositive. As DNA, the CDR3 is TGCGCCAGCAGCCCCTCGGTAAACTATGGCTACACCTTC. Translation gives CASSPSVNYGYTF.